Following are 18 T cell receptor beta chains from one sample sequenced in a study of CD8 T cells in Susac syndrome. Random hexamers primed reverse transcription of about 0.5 to 1 ug RNA. TCRdb passed the immunoSEQ multiplex PCR reads through MiXCR, listing each CDR3 protein once. The data contain 150,000 to 200,000 distinct CDR3 sequences, around 93% of them singletons. Sequenced sample: CD4+ T cells from PBMCs. All receptors come from a human donor in good health.

V usage is TRBV6-2 or TRBV6-3 and J usage is TRBJ1-5; D remains unclear. This CDR3 has 13 residues. Trimming cost V 2 bases and J 5 bases, with 7 bases left between them. Germline V gene sequence: CDR1 MNHEY, CDR2 SVGEGT. The CDR3 sequence: CASSYGPDQPQHF. In DNA form, the CDR3 reads TGTGCCAGCAGTTACGGACCCGATCAGCCCCAGCATTTT.

The chain employs TRBV20-1 and TRBJ1-6; D remains ambiguous. V lost 1 base, J lost 9 bases, and 13 bases lay in between. The CDR3 extends over 14 amino acids. From germline, CDR1 is DFQATT and CDR2 SNEGSKA (reference sequence). The CDR3 is CSARVDYIGSPLHF. The DNA for the CDR3 is TGCAGTGCTAGAGTGGACTATATAGGTTCACCCCTCCACTTT.

The chain links TRBV6-5 to TRBJ1-3; D may be TRBD1 (6 bases). The CDR3 is 15 residues long. V lost 0 bases and J 4 bases, leaving 10 bases between the germline ends. Germline V gene data show CDR1 as MNHEY and CDR2 as SVGAGI. CDR3 nucleotide sequence: TGTGCCAGCAGTTACTCTACAGGGCTGGGAAACACCATATATTTT. Its translation: CASSYSTGLGNTIYF.

The rearrangement links TRBV12-3 or TRBV12-4 to TRBJ2-5, with D unresolved. The CDR3 is 13 residues long. Trimming removed 5 bases at V and 7 bases at J, with 14 bases between. The CDR3 region has the DNA TGTGCCAGCAGTGTAGAAGTAGGGTCGACCCAGTACTTC. Residues: CASSVEVGSTQYF.

This sequence joins TRBV12-3 or TRBV12-4 and TRBJ1-2, with no clear D. V lost 3 bases and J 9 bases, leaving 8 bases between the germline ends. The CDR3 extends over 11 amino acids. CDR3 DNA: TGTGCCAGCAGTTTTGGCAGTCGCTACACCTTC. Protein: CASSFGSRYTF.

The J gene is TRBJ1-3, the V gene TRBV4-1; D might be TRBD1 (5 bases). Trimming left V 4 bases short and J 0 bases short, with 10 bases between. CDR1 is MGHRA, CDR2 YSYEKL, per germline. This CDR3 comprises 15 residues. Written as DNA, the CDR3 is TGCGCCAGCAGCCCTAGGGACGTCTCTGGAAACACCATATATTTT. It encodes CASSPRDVSGNTIYF.

The V and J genes are TRBV6-4 and TRBJ1-1, with 9 bases matching TRBD1. The CDR3 is 14 amino acids. Germline V gives CDR1 MRHNA, CDR2 SNTAGT. The V segment lost 7 bases and the J segment 1 base; nucleotides outside the gene matches: 4. The CDR3 is CASKTGGPNTEAFF. CDR3 DNA: TGTGCCAGCAAGACAGGGGGGCCGAACACTGAAGCTTTCTTT.

This chain joins TRBV6-6 and TRBJ2-1; tentatively, D is TRBD1 (5 bases). The V and J ends lost 6 bases and 13 bases respectively, with 19 bases between them. Germline CDR1 reads MNHNY; CDR2 reads SVGAGI (reference sequence). CDR3 length equals 13 residues. The DNA for the CDR3 is TGTGCCAGCAGGGGATCGCAGGAGTGGGGCCAGTTCTTC. Encoded protein: CASRGSQEWGQFF.

This clonotype is a singleton in its sample. The chain recombines TRBV5-1 with TRBJ1-1, with D perhaps TRBD1 (5 bases). CDR3 length: 13 amino acids. V was clipped by 1 base and J by 6 bases, with 10 bases between them. Germline loops: CDR1 SGHRS, CDR2 YFSETQ. CDR3 in amino acids: CASSLNRGPEAFF. CDR3 sequence (DNA): TGCGCCAGCAGCTTGAATAGGGGACCTGAAGCTTTCTTT.

This clonotype was detected once. The V gene is TRBV7-2, the J gene TRBJ1-2; a possible D gene is TRBD1 (5 bases). The CDR3 extends over 15 amino acids. Trimming pared 5 bases from V and 0 bases from J, leaving 13 bases between. Germline V gene lookup returns CDR1 SGHTA and CDR2 FQGNSA. CDR3 sequence (DNA): TGTGCCAGCAGCCCCCCGGGACGGACTAACTATGGCTACACCTTC. This encodes CASSPPGRTNYGYTF. The full variable domain, with the rest looked up from reference TRBV7-2 and TRBJ1-2, is GAGVSQSPSNKVTEKGKDVELRCDPISGHTALYWYRQSLGQGLEFLIYFQGNSAPDKSGLPSDRFSAERTGGSVSTLTIQRTQQEDSAVYLCASSPPGRTNYGYTFGSGTRLTVV.

The chain uses TRBV20-1 and TRBJ2-5, with 14 bases lining up with TRBD2. Germline assignment: CDR1 DFQATT and CDR2 SNEGSKA (reference sequence). The V segment lost 0 bases and the J segment 2 bases; nucleotides outside the gene matches: 5. This CDR3 contains 17 residues. The CDR3 loop is CSARDRRLAGGQETQYF. CDR3 in DNA: TGCAGTGCTAGAGATCGTAGACTAGCGGGGGGGCAAGAGACCCAGTACTTC.

The chain links TRBV12-3 or TRBV12-4 to TRBJ2-5; 7 bases map to TRBD1. The CDR3 runs to 15 residues. The V and J ends lost 1 base and 2 bases, in that order; junction bases with no gene match: 4. The CDR3 DNA reads as TGTGCCAGCAGTTTAGGACAGGGTGGACAAGAGACCCAGTACTTC. Protein: CASSLGQGGQETQYF.

Only one count was recorded for this clonotype. The V and J genes are TRBV7-9 and TRBJ2-7, with D tentatively TRBD2 (6 bases). The CDR3 sequence is 13 residues long. Trimming pared 5 bases from V and 3 bases from J, leaving 11 bases between. Germline CDR1 and CDR2: SEHNR and FQNEAQ (reference sequence). The CDR3 region is CASSGGNGYEQYF. CDR3 DNA: TGTGCCAGCAGCGGCGGGAACGGCTACGAGCAGTACTTC.

This sequence joins TRBV29-1 and TRBJ2-5, with no clear D. CDR3 length: 12 residues. V was pared by 7 bases and J by 2 bases, with 11 bases between. Germline V gives CDR1 SQVTM, CDR2 ANQGSEA. The CDR3: CSGATAQETQYF. The CDR3 region has the DNA TGCAGCGGAGCGACTGCACAAGAGACCCAGTACTTC.

The V call is TRBV6-2 or TRBV6-3, the J call TRBJ2-2; 7 bases align to TRBD2. The trim removed 8 bases at V and 0 bases at J, leaving 6 bases unmatched. The CDR3 covers 15 residues. Per the germline V gene, CDR1 is MNHEY and CDR2 is SVGEGT. This chain's CDR3 is CASASGTSNTGELFF. The CDR3, as DNA: TGTGCCAGCGCCAGCGGGACGTCGAACACCGGGGAGCTGTTTTTT.

The CDR3 nucleotides are TGTGCCAGCAGCCAACCAGGGGGCGATTCACCCCTCCACTTT. Encoded protein: CASSQPGGDSPLHF. The V gene is TRBV3-1, the J gene TRBJ1-6, with 8 bases matching TRBD1. CDR3 length equals 14 residues. The V gene end was trimmed by 2 bases and the J gene end by 8 bases; junction bases not matched to a gene: 2. CDR1 LGHDT and CDR2 YNNKEL come from the germline V gene (reference sequence). Variable domain in full (rest from reference TRBV3-1 and TRBJ1-6): DTAVSQTPKYLVTQMGNDKSIKCEQNLGHDTMYWYKQDSKKFLKIMFSYNNKELIINETVPNRFSPKSPDKAHLNLHINSLELGDSAVYFCASSQPGGDSPLHFGNGTRLTVT.

The chain employs TRBV29-1 and TRBJ2-1; no clear D. With 7 bases removed from V and 13 bases from J, the gap between germline ends came to 14 bases. The germline V gene encodes CDR1 SQVTM and CDR2 ANQGSEA. This CDR3 is built from 10 residues. In DNA, the CDR3 is TGCAGCGGTTATGTAGTAACTCAGTTCTTC. It codes for CSGYVVTQFF.

The CDR3 DNA reads TGTGCCTGGTCCCTCTTGGAGACCCAGTACTTC. Protein sequence: CAWSLLETQYF. The rearrangement links TRBV30 to TRBJ2-5; no reliable D call. In germline, CDR1 is GTSNPN, CDR2 SVGIG (reference sequence). Trimming left V 5 bases short and J 5 bases short, with 9 bases between. CDR3 size: 11 residues.